The next 5 T cell receptor beta chains were all read from a single sample in a study of cytomegalovirus exposure and HLA in healthy donors. Researchers ran the PCR with 60 Vbeta and 13 Jbeta primers. Assay: immunoSEQ multiplex PCR; the TCRdb copy retains only in-frame clones and omits some. The repertoire includes 150,000 to 200,000 clones, around 78% of them detected once, and under 2% sits in the top ten. The sequenced material came from PBMCs. The origin of the receptors is a man between 25 and 39 years old in good health and CMV-seronegative.

The CDR3 spells CASSPTPGSTDTQYF. The CDR3 DNA reads as TGTGCCAGCAGTCCTACGCCAGGAAGCACAGATACGCAGTATTTT. The gene calls are TRBV6-5 and TRBJ2-3; no reliable D call. Trimming took off 5 bases at V and 0 bases at J, with 12 bases between the two ends. Germline V gives CDR1 MNHEY, CDR2 SVGAGI. The CDR3 extends over 15 amino acids.

The V gene is TRBV6-1, the J gene TRBJ2-7; 7 positions match TRBD1. V was pared by 7 bases and J by 0 bases, with 6 bases of the junction left unmatched. The CDR3 runs 14 residues. The germline V gene has CDR1 MNHNS and CDR2 SASEGT. Here the CDR3 DNA reads TGTGCCAGCACCGGGACAGCCTTCTCCTACGAGCAGTACTTC. Translating gives CASTGTAFSYEQYF.

V usage is TRBV6-1 and J usage is TRBJ1-3; D gene unclear. V lost 3 bases, J lost 3 bases, and 6 bases lay in between. CDR3 length: 13 amino acids. Germline lookup yields CDR1 MNHNS and CDR2 SASEGT. Here the CDR3 DNA reads TGTGCCAGCAGTGAGGCAGTTGGAAACACCATATATTTT. This translates into CASSEAVGNTIYF.

The chain uses TRBV30 and TRBJ2-7; 8 positions match TRBD2. V shed 2 bases and J 4 bases; nucleotides not matched to a gene: 19. Germline-derived CDR1 and CDR2 are GTSNPN and SVGIG (reference sequence). The CDR3 sequence is 18 residues long. CDR3 nucleotides: TGTGCCTGGAGTACCGGGTCAGCGGGAGCAATCGAGGGGTACGAGCAGTACTTC. Its protein product is CAWSTGSAGAIEGYEQYF.

The J gene is TRBJ2-7, the V gene TRBV18; 7 nucleotides align to TRBD1. Germline CDR1 is KGHSH and CDR2 is LQKENI. This CDR3 region has 16 residues. V shed 5 bases and J 1 base; nucleotides not matched to a gene: 11. The DNA for the CDR3 is TGTGCCAGCTCAAAATCACTCCGGGACAGATCCTACGAGCAGTACTTC. It yields the protein CASSKSLRDRSYEQYF.